This T cell receptor (beta chain) was obtained from a study of control samples from healthy donors and cancer patients. The CDR3 totals 14 residues. V was cut by 6 bases and J by 7 bases, with 18 bases left in between. Germline lookup yields CDR1 MNHEY and CDR2 SVGAGI. The data were produced by immunoSEQ multiplex PCR, yet TCRdb's version contains in-frame clones alone and is incomplete. The table records roughly 200,000 clones, around 94% of them present only once. The chain uses TRBV6-5 and TRBJ1-1; D is perhaps TRBD1 (5 bases). This TCR was recovered from a man between 50 and 59 years old in good health. Sequenced sample: blood. The CDR3 coding sequence is TGTGCCAGCAGGATATACTCCCAGGGAGGTGAAGCTTTCTTT. Amino acids: CASRIYSQGGEAFF.